These 22 T cell receptor beta chains were sequenced from one sample in a study of T cell clonality in common variable immunodeficiency. Study results and limitations: Reportedly, TCR beta sequences from common variable immunodeficiency showed fewer deletions and N-nucleotide insertions.

TCRdb's table, derived via immunoSEQ multiplex PCR, lists solely in-frame clones and lacks some. Singletons are absent from the sample, which has some 19,000 clones. These TCRs' antigens remain unknown. The sample taken for sequencing was peripheral blood mononuclear cells. The source is a human donor with common variable immunodeficiency.

The CDR3 loop reads CASSLAGGPYEQFF. The CDR3 bases that were read are TGTGCCAGCAGCTTAGCGGGGGGGCCCTATGAG. This rearrangement joins TRBV7-3 to TRBJ2-1, with 9 bases aligning to TRBD2. The read ends 3 residues early relative to the CDR3; the germline J gene fills the gap. Germline lookup yields CDR1 SGHTA and CDR2 FQGTGA. With V trimmed by 2 bases and J by 8 bases, 4 bases remained unmatched. This CDR3 region has 14 residues.

Notes on this clone: The read ends 3 residues before the CDR3 terminus; that terminus is restored from the germline J gene. V is TRBV19 and J is TRBJ2-2, with 9 positions matching TRBD2. Trimming at V came to 0 bases and at J to 4 bases, leaving 6 bases not matched to a gene. The CDR3 sequence is 17 residues long. Germline loops: CDR1 LNHDA, CDR2 SQIVND (reference sequence). The chain's CDR3 is CASSIDHQTSGTGELFF. The DNA read from the CDR3 is TGTGCCAGTAGTATAGATCACCAGACTAGCGGCACCGGGGAG.

This clone was picked up many times. Read coverage stops 3 residues before the CDR3 terminus; the germline J gene supplies the remainder. The chain employs TRBV7-9 and TRBJ2-7; 7 bases align to TRBD1. The CDR3 runs to 14 residues. V lost 1 base, J lost 3 bases, and 3 bases stayed unmatched. Germline CDR1 and CDR2: SEHNR and FQNEAQ (reference sequence). CDR3 DNA, as far as it was read: TGTGCCAGCAGCTTAGGGGGGACAGTCTACGAG. Protein: CASSLGGTVYE. The CDR3 in full is CASSLGGTVYEQYF.

This clone was counted between two and nine times. Coverage ceases 3 residues before the CDR3 finishes, and the germline J gene fills in the end. The chain couples TRBV2 to TRBJ2-5; 8 nucleotides agree with TRBD1. The CDR3 covers 16 residues. Germline trimming cut 4 bases from V and 1 base from J; bases unmatched to any gene: 8. CDR1 and CDR2 (germline): SNHLY, FYNNEI. The CDR3 spells CASSGGTGPSQETQYF. The part of the CDR3 DNA that was read is TGTGCCAGCAGTGGTGGGACAGGCCCTTCCCAAGAGACC.

This clone is labeled medium-sized. Germline is not matched at one junction end, which may reflect a read error. The CDR3 extends 3 residues past the end of the read, so its final part is completed from the germline J gene. This rearrangement joins TRBV4-2 to TRBJ1-1; 7 bases agree with TRBD1. Germline V gene sequence: CDR1 LGHNA, CDR2 YNFKEQ. CDR3 length: 16 residues. The CDR3 sequence: CASSQDFGGGMTEAFF. The DNA read from the CDR3 is TGCGCCAGCAGCCAAGATTTTGGAGGGGGCATGACTGAA.

As concerns this clone: The read finishes 3 residues shy of the CDR3 end, and the germline J gene is used to complete it. The J gene is TRBJ1-5, the V gene TRBV30; weak D call: TRBD1 (5 bases). From germline, CDR1 is GTSNPN and CDR2 SVGIG (reference sequence). V was shortened by 0 bases and J by 9 bases, with 12 bases between the two germline ends. The CDR3 length is 13 residues. The CDR3 reads CAWSVYPQGPQHF. The CDR3 bases that were read are TGTGCCTGGAGTGTGTATCCCCAGGGGCCC.

Comments on this clone: The sequenced fragment ends 3 residues before the CDR3 boundary, so the rest is inferred from the germline J gene. This chain connects TRBV7-3 to TRBJ2-7; 11 bases agree with TRBD1. The CDR3 extends over 14 amino acids. Losses at the gene ends were 6 bases for V and 3 bases for J; bases not matched to a gene: 4. Germline CDR1 SGHTA, CDR2 FQGTGA. CDR3 in amino acids: CASSAGTGGYEQYF. CDR3 DNA (partial): TGTGCCAGCAGTGCCGGGACAGGGGGCTACGAG. Based on the CDR3 plus reference TRBV7-3 and TRBJ2-7, the full variable domain is GAGVSQTPSNKVTEKGKYVELRCDPISGHTALYWYRQSLGQGPEFLIYFQGTGAADDSGLPNDRFFAVRPEGSVSTLKIQRTERGDSAVYLCASSAGTGGYEQYFGPGTRLTVT.

This clone was counted ten times or more. The read is 3 residues too short to cover the CDR3 end, so that end is filled in from the germline J gene. J is TRBJ2-6 and V is TRBV20-1; D is undetermined. This CDR3 is 16 amino acids long. Germline loops: CDR1 DFQATT, CDR2 SNEGSKA (reference sequence). V lost 3 bases and J 0 bases, leaving 12 bases between the germline ends. CDR3 DNA, as far as it was read: TGCAGTGCTAGGCACAGTCTAAGCTCTGGGGCCAACGTC. The encoded protein is CSARHSLSSGANV. The complete CDR3 sequence is CSARHSLSSGANVLTF.

Regarding this clone: From the germline J gene comes the end of the CDR3, since the read stops 3 residues before it. This chain connects TRBV7-2 to TRBJ1-1, with D tentatively TRBD1 (5 bases). Per germline, CDR1 SGHTA and CDR2 FQGNSA. Trimming left V 1 base short and J 3 bases short, with 12 bases between. This CDR3 has 15 residues. The CDR3 is CASSLVGGADTEAFF. The part of the CDR3 DNA that was read is TGTGCCAGCAGCTTAGTGGGTGGGGCAGACACTGAA.

The table lists this clone with a few counts. The read comes to an end 3 residues before the CDR3 does, leaving the germline J gene to fill in the end. The chain is built from TRBV6-2 or TRBV6-3 and TRBJ2-7; D perhaps matches TRBD1 (5 bases). This CDR3 is 12 amino acids long. CDR1 and CDR2 from the germline V gene are MNHEY and SVGEGT. V was cut by 6 bases and J by 3 bases, with 9 bases left in between. The DNA read from the CDR3 is TGTGCCAGCAGGGACACCTACTACGAG. It translates to CASRDTYYE. The complete CDR3 reads CASRDTYYEQYF.

Remarks on this clone: The read ends 3 residues shy of where the CDR3 ends; the end is completed using the germline J gene. V is TRBV18 and J is TRBJ1-1; no definite D call. Per germline, CDR1 KGHSH and CDR2 LQKENI. V was shortened by 4 bases and J by 0 bases, with 9 bases between the two germline ends. The CDR3 loop spans 14 amino acids. CDR3 sequence reads: CASSLSTVNTEAFF. The covered CDR3 bases are TGTGCCAGCTCACTATCCACAGTGAACACTGAA.

As to this clone: Read data end 3 residues before the CDR3 end; the end is taken from the germline J gene. The chain couples TRBV19 to TRBJ2-2; no clear D. The CDR3 loop spans 14 amino acids. From germline, CDR1 is LNHDA and CDR2 SQIVND (reference sequence). V dropped 7 bases and J dropped 2 bases, with 11 bases sitting between them. Here the CDR3 reads CASNLQANTGELFF. The CDR3 bases that were read are TGTGCCAGTAATCTCCAGGCCAACACCGGGGAG.

This clone appeared a few times. The read gets to within 3 residues of the CDR3 end, and the germline J gene fills in the rest. This sequence joins TRBV7-3 and TRBJ2-1, with a weak D call TRBD1 (6 bases). Germline-derived CDR1 and CDR2 are SGHTA and FQGTGA. Trimming pared 4 bases from V and 7 bases from J, leaving 11 bases between. CDR3 size: 13 residues. Incomplete CDR3 DNA: TGTGCCAGCAGCTACTTCCAGGGGAATGAG. Its translation is CASSYFQGNE. The entire CDR3 sequence reads CASSYFQGNEQFF.

As regards this clone: The CDR3 goes on 3 residues after the read ends, and that part is filled in from the germline J gene. V and J are TRBV19 and TRBJ2-7; no clear D. The CDR3 is 13 residues long. In germline, CDR1 is LNHDA, CDR2 SQIVND (reference sequence). The germline V and J ends were trimmed by 5 bases and 4 bases, with 12 bases remaining between them. This CDR3 reads CASSLGSTYEQYF. The part of the CDR3 DNA that was read is TGTGCCAGTAGTTTGGGCAGCACATACGAG.

As regards this clone: The read halts 3 residues ahead of the CDR3 end, with the missing end drawn from the germline J gene. This rearrangement joins TRBV18 to TRBJ2-2; D perhaps matches TRBD1 (6 bases). The CDR3 sequence is 17 residues long. The germline CDR1 and CDR2 sequences are KGHSH and LQKENI. Trimming removed 3 bases from V and 0 bases from J, with 14 bases in between. The CDR3 loop reads CASSPNPRQANTGELFF. The sequenced CDR3 bases are TGTGCCAGCTCACCCAACCCTAGACAGGCGAACACCGGGGAG.

The sample holds many counts of this clone. The DNA ends 3 residues before the CDR3 does, and the rest of the CDR3 is filled in from the germline J gene. The genes are TRBV20-1 and TRBJ1-5; D might be TRBD1 (5 bases). The germline V gene has CDR1 DFQATT and CDR2 SNEGSKA (reference sequence). V was clipped by 5 bases and J by 3 bases, with 11 bases between them. This CDR3 region has 13 residues. CDR3 DNA, as far as it was read: TGCAGTGCTCGCAGGGAGATCAATCAGCCC. It translates to CSARREINQP. The entire CDR3 sequence reads CSARREINQPQHF.

This clone came up a few times. Read coverage stops 3 residues before the CDR3 terminus; the germline J gene supplies the remainder. This rearrangement joins TRBV6-2 or TRBV6-3 to TRBJ2-7, with 10 positions matching TRBD1. The CDR3 runs 15 residues. The V gene's germline CDR1 is MNHEY and CDR2 SVGEGT. V was clipped by 7 bases and J by 6 bases; unmatched bases: 12. The CDR3 spells CASNLVGTGVFEQYF. Partial CDR3 DNA: TGTGCCAGCAACTTAGTCGGGACAGGGGTATTCGAG.

At least ten counts were recorded for this clone. The sequence runs out 3 residues before the end of the CDR3; the remainder is reconstructed from the germline J gene. This chain connects TRBV7-9 to TRBJ1-2, with D maybe TRBD1 (5 bases). Germline CDR1 and CDR2: SEHNR and FQNEAQ (reference sequence). CDR3 size: 15 residues. Deletions cut 3 bases from V and 7 bases from J, with 18 bases between. CDR3 sequence reads: CASSFGTAGIGGYTF. The sequenced part of the CDR3 DNA is TGTGCCAGCAGCTTTGGTACTGCAGGGATCGGTGGC.

In regard to this clone: The CDR3 end is not reached by the read, which stops 3 residues before it; the germline J gene fills it in. This chain uses TRBV18 with TRBJ1-1, with D possibly matching TRBD1 (6 bases). CDR1 is KGHSH and CDR2 is LQKENI in the germline V gene. The CDR3 extends over 14 amino acids. The germline V and J ends were trimmed by 1 base and 5 bases, with 11 bases remaining between them. This chain's CDR3 is CASSPLSGQTEAFF. CDR3 DNA (partial): TGTGCCAGCTCACCACTCAGTGGACAGACTGAA.

This clone was seen only a few times. The CDR3 extends 3 residues past the end of the read, so its final part is completed from the germline J gene. The rearrangement joins TRBV18 to TRBJ2-7; D is undetermined. V was shortened by 4 bases and J by 3 bases, with 10 bases between the two germline ends. The CDR3 has 13 amino acids. The germline gives CDR1 KGHSH, CDR2 LQKENI. The CDR3 DNA, read in part, is TGTGCCAGCTCACAAGTGACAAACTACGAG. It specifies CASSQVTNYE. The full CDR3 protein is CASSQVTNYEQYF.

In the case of this clone: The read ends 3 residues before the CDR3 terminus; that terminus is restored from the germline J gene. The rearrangement uses TRBV19 and TRBJ2-3, with D possibly matching TRBD1 (8 bases). The ends were cut back, 5 bases at V and 3 bases at J, with 15 bases in the middle. CDR3 length equals 15 residues. The V gene's germline CDR1 is LNHDA and CDR2 SQIVND (reference sequence). The CDR3 protein is CASSPQGGVTDTQYF. The covered CDR3 bases are TGTGCCAGTAGTCCACAGGGGGGGGTAACAGATACG.

At least ten counts were recorded for this clone. The read gets to within 3 residues of the CDR3 end, and the germline J gene fills in the rest. The chain has TRBV19 and TRBJ2-2; D unresolved. Per germline, CDR1 LNHDA and CDR2 SQIVND (reference sequence). The length of the CDR3 is 15 residues. V was clipped by 3 bases and J by 6 bases, with 14 bases between them. The CDR3: CASSIDERRAGELFF. The covered CDR3 bases are TGTGCCAGTAGTATTGATGAGAGAAGGGCCGGGGAG.